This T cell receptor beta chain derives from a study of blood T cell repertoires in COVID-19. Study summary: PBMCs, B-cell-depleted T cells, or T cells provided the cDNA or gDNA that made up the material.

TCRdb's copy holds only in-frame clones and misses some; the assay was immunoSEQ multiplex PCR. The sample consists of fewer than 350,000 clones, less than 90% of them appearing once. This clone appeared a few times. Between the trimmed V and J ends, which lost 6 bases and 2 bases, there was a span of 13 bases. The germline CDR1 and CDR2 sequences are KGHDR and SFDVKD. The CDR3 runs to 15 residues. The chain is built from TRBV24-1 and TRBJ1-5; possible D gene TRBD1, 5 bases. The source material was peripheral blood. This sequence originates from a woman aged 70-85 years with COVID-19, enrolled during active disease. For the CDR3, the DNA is TGTGCCACCAGTACAGGAATTTTGGGCAATCAGCCCCAGCATTTT. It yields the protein CATSTGILGNQPQHF.